These T cell receptor beta chains were read from a single sample in a study of Ad26.COV2.S vaccination and SARS-CoV-2 variants. Produced via immunoSEQ multiplex PCR; TCRdb's table is partial and in-frame only. This table holds roughly 390,000 clones, more than 85% found once. The starting material was peripheral blood, obtained in a trial of Ad26.COV2.S vaccine versus placebo. These receptors originate from a person aged 18-65 years who received the Ad26.COV2.S COVID-19 vaccine or a placebo. Both conserved end residues are part of each CDR3. The D gene is left open where the match is weak. Clone size appears in some rows only: once, few, many, or a class for an expanded clone.

J,V,size,D,CDR3,DNA
TRBJ1-2,TRBV12-3/TRBV12-4,few,NA,CASSRRSKDGYTF,TGTGCCAGCAGTCGGAGGAGTAAGGATGGCTACACCTTC
TRBJ1-1,TRBV7-9,NA,NA,CASSVGGMNTEAFF,TGTGCCAGCAGCGTAGGGGGGATGAACACTGAAGCTTTCTTT
TRBJ1-1,TRBV4-3,once,NA,CASSQERGAEAFF,TGCGCCAGCAGCCAAGAACGGGGGGCTGAAGCTTTCTTT
TRBJ1-6,TRBV7-9,NA,NA,CASSLNAYSPLHF,TGTGCCAGCAGCTTAAATGCCTATTCACCCCTCCACTTT
TRBJ1-2,TRBV10-1,once,NA,CASSESVGANYGYTF,TGCGCCAGCAGTGAGTCGGTCGGGGCTAACTATGGCTACACCTTC
TRBJ1-6,TRBV21-1,NA,NA,CASSTGTGVDSPLHF,TGTGCCAGCAGCACCGGGACAGGGGTCGATTCACCCCTCCACTTT
TRBJ1-4,TRBV2,once,TRBD1,CASKDTGQGAGELFF,TGTGCCAGCAAGGATACAGGACAGGGGGCCGGGGAACTGTTTTTT
TRBJ2-1,TRBV7-6,NA,NA,CASSMSAGDYNEQFF,TGTGCCAGCAGCATGTCCGCAGGGGATTACAATGAGCAGTTCTTC
TRBJ2-5,TRBV29-1,NA,TRBD2,CSVGASGVTETQYF,TGCAGTGTGGGGGCTAGCGGGGTGACAGAGACCCAGTACTTC
TRBJ1-4,TRBV7-8,NA,NA,CASSLARLPGSGGEKLFF,TGTGCCAGCAGCTTAGCCCGACTCCCGGGCTCGGGGGGAGAAAAACTGTTTTTT
TRBJ2-3,TRBV2,NA,NA,CASSETGSADTQYF,TGTGCCAGCAGCGAAACGGGGAGTGCAGATACGCAGTATTTT
TRBJ1-2,TRBV15,NA,TRBD1,CATSREPGEGAHGYTF,TGTGCCACCAGCCGAGAGCCCGGGGAGGGGGCACATGGCTACACCTTC
TRBJ1-1,TRBV11-2,NA,NA,CASSPPRGGGKAFF,TGTGCCAGCAGCCCTCCTAGAGGTGGCGGAAAGGCTTTCTTT
TRBJ1-2,TRBV7-9,NA,NA,CASSFGGSGYTF,TGTGCCAGCAGCTTTGGGGGGAGTGGCTACACCTTC
TRBJ1-3,TRBV7-9,NA,NA,CASSLGSGLNTIYF,TGTGCCAGCAGCTTAGGCTCTGGATTAAACACCATATATTTT
TRBJ2-1,TRBV7-9,NA,TRBD2,CASSLAPWREREYNEQFF,TGTGCCAGCAGCTTAGCCCCGTGGAGGGAGCGGGAGTACAATGAGCAGTTCTTC
TRBJ1-5,TRBV19,NA,NA,CASKPKAFSNQPQHF,TGTGCCAGTAAGCCAAAGGCATTTAGCAATCAGCCCCAGCATTTT
TRBJ2-3,TRBV5-6,NA,NA,CASSLGGDTQYF,TGTGCCAGCAGCTTGGGGGGAGATACGCAGTATTTT
TRBJ2-3,TRBV5-1,NA,TRBD2,CASSSRLAGETTDTQYF,TGCGCCAGCAGCTCGCGACTAGCGGGAGAGACCACAGATACGCAGTATTTT
TRBJ2-7,TRBV14,NA,NA,CASSQLGNEQYF,TGTGCCAGCAGCCAACTGGGGAACGAGCAGTACTTC
TRBJ1-1,TRBV6-5,once,NA,CATETAMNTEAFF,TGTGCCACAGAGACAGCCATGAACACTGAAGCTTTCTTT
TRBJ2-1,TRBV7-9,NA,NA,CASSLAVTPYNEQFF,TGTGCCAGCAGCTTAGCAGTGACACCTTACAATGAGCAGTTCTTC
TRBJ1-2,TRBV30,many,NA,CAWSFRNYGYTF,TGTGCCTGGAGTTTCCGAAACTATGGCTACACCTTC
TRBJ1-6,TRBV11-3,few,NA,CASSEAGTTDSPLHF,TGTGCCAGCAGCGAAGCCGGGACTACGGATTCACCCCTCCACTTT
TRBJ2-5,TRBV7-9,once,NA,CASSLDGGPETQYF,TGTGCCAGCAGCTTAGACGGCGGCCCGGAGACCCAGTACTTC
TRBJ1-1,TRBV5-1,NA,NA,CASSSGWMNTEAFF,TGCGCCAGCAGCTCTGGATGGATGAACACTGAAGCTTTCTTT
TRBJ1-1,TRBV2,NA,NA,CASGKSGRNTEAFF,TGTGCCAGCGGGAAGAGCGGAAGGAACACTGAAGCTTTCTTT
TRBJ1-3,TRBV9,NA,NA,CASSVGLGNTIYF,TGTGCCAGCAGCGTAGGACTTGGAAACACCATATATTTT
TRBJ2-7,TRBV14,few,NA,CASSQEVGRSYEQYF,TGTGCCAGCAGCCAAGAAGTGGGGAGAAGCTACGAGCAGTACTTC
TRBJ1-6,TRBV2,NA,NA,CASTRSLSSYNSPLHF,TGTGCCAGCACCAGGAGCCTTAGCTCCTATAATTCACCCCTCCACTTT
TRBJ1-2,TRBV6-5,NA,TRBD1,CASSLDRGGGYTF,TGTGCCAGCAGTCTCGACAGGGGGGGTGGCTACACCTTC
TRBJ1-2,TRBV7-9,NA,NA,CASSLDGNYGYTF,TGTGCCAGCAGCTTAGACGGAAACTATGGCTACACCTTC
TRBJ1-4,TRBV10-3,NA,TRBD1,CAISESATGGNEKLFF,TGTGCCATCAGTGAGTCGGCGACAGGGGGTAATGAAAAACTGTTTTTT
TRBJ2-7,TRBV5-1,once,TRBD1,CASSPGTGSHEQYF,TGCGCCAGCAGCCCCGGGACAGGGTCGCACGAGCAGTACTTC
TRBJ1-2,TRBV3-1/TRBV3-2,once,TRBD1,CASSPRGGQGINGYTF,TGTGCCAGCAGCCCCCGGGGGGGACAGGGTATTAATGGCTACACCTTC
TRBJ2-7,TRBV14,NA,NA,CASSQDFGLFSYEQYF,TGTGCCAGCAGCCAAGATTTTGGGCTCTTCTCCTACGAGCAGTACTTC
TRBJ2-1,TRBV7-8,NA,TRBD2,CASRLAGGYNEQFF,TGTGCCAGCAGATTAGCGGGGGGATACAATGAGCAGTTCTTC
TRBJ1-1,TRBV10-1,NA,NA,CASSDTGKVFF,TGCGCCAGCAGTGATACGGGGAAGGTTTTCTTT
TRBJ2-7,TRBV7-2,NA,NA,CASSFQVGDEQYF,TGTGCCAGCAGCTTTCAAGTTGGGGACGAGCAGTACTTC
TRBJ1-1,TRBV11-2,NA,TRBD1,CASSPATGRTHVAFF,TGTGCCAGCAGCCCCGCGACAGGGCGCACCCATGTAGCTTTCTTT
TRBJ1-5,TRBV7-5,NA,NA,CARSVRDRGDSNQPQHF,TGTGCCAGAAGCGTCCGGGACAGGGGTGACAGCAATCAGCCCCAGCATTTT
TRBJ1-4,TRBV3-1/TRBV3-2,NA,NA,CASSQEGRPGEKLFF,TGTGCCAGCAGCCAAGAGGGACGGCCAGGGGAAAAACTGTTTTTT
TRBJ1-2,TRBV6-2/TRBV6-3,NA,NA,CASSDAGRNGYTF,TGTGCCAGCAGCGACGCGGGGAGGAATGGCTACACCTTC
TRBJ2-7,TRBV6-5,NA,TRBD2,CASSKLAGDNYEQYF,TGTGCCAGCAGTAAACTAGCGGGGGACAACTACGAGCAGTACTTC
TRBJ2-3,TRBV27,once,NA,CASSLSRADTQYF,TGTGCCAGCAGTTTATCGCGTGCAGATACGCAGTATTTT
TRBJ2-2,TRBV6-4,many,NA,CASSDGGEETGELFF,TGTGCCAGCAGTGACGGCGGGGAGGAAACCGGGGAGCTGTTTTTT
TRBJ1-1,TRBV7-9,NA,NA,CASRARGEGGGTEAFF,TGTGCCAGCAGAGCCCGTGGTGAGGGTGGGGGCACTGAAGCTTTCTTT
TRBJ2-2,TRBV27,NA,NA,CASSSGRADPLGAGELFF,TGTGCCAGCAGTAGCGGCAGGGCGGACCCCCTCGGGGCCGGGGAGCTGTTTTTT
TRBJ2-5,TRBV3-1/TRBV3-2,once,TRBD1,CASSGTGGYQETQYF,TGTGCCAGCAGCGGTACAGGGGGCTACCAAGAGACCCAGTACTTC